This T cell receptor (beta chain) was captured by sequencing in a study of blood T cell repertoires in COVID-19. Whole-study context: There were acute and convalescent COVID-19 samples, and they came from the United States, Italy and Spain. Nucleic acid was either cDNA or gDNA, and it came from T cells, B-cell-depleted T cells, or PBMCs.

In the original analysis: By means of reference gene primer amplification, nucleated cell counts were estimated. This table comes from immunoSEQ multiplex PCR, and its TCRdb copy is limited to in-frame clones, with some not included. V and J calls and clone size are those listed in that table; D and trimming were worked out from the DNA. The table includes some 130,000 clones, around 89% detected once. The CDR3 loop spans 15 amino acids. V was pared by 2 bases and J by 6 bases, with 16 bases between. Germline CDR1 SGHTA, CDR2 FQGNSA. V usage is TRBV7-2 and J usage is TRBJ1-1, with a weak D call TRBD1 (5 bases). This receptor was identified in a man aged 55 to 70 with active or convalescent COVID-19. The material sequenced was peripheral blood. DNA of the CDR3: TGTGCCAGCAGCTTAATGCAGGGTGTATGGGCTGAAGCTTTCTTT. Translating it yields CASSLMQGVWAEAFF.